This paragraph covers one T cell receptor (beta chain) sequence. The data originate from a study of blood T cell repertoires in COVID-19. Study context: Acute-phase and convalescent COVID-19 samples originated in the United States, Italy and Spain. PBMCs, B-cell-depleted T cells, or T cells were the source of the cDNA or gDNA that made up the material.

The V gene lost 1 base and the J gene lost 2 bases, with 11 bases spanning the gap. CDR1 is SQVTM, CDR2 ANQGSEA, per germline. CDR3 size: 14 residues. Authors' data handling: Researchers report that nucleated cell counts were estimated from reference gene primer amplification. Assay: immunoSEQ multiplex PCR; the TCRdb copy retains only in-frame clones and omits some. The V and J calls and clone size come from that table; D and trimming were worked out from the DNA. The sample has about 120,000 clones, 82% seen once. This chain connects TRBV29-1 to TRBJ1-2, with unresolved D. The sample consisted of peripheral blood. This clonotype was obtained from a man aged 65 to 79 with active or convalescent COVID-19. CDR3 protein: CSVEVHERNYGYTF. The CDR3 DNA sequence: TGCAGCGTTGAAGTCCATGAGAGGAACTATGGCTACACCTTC.